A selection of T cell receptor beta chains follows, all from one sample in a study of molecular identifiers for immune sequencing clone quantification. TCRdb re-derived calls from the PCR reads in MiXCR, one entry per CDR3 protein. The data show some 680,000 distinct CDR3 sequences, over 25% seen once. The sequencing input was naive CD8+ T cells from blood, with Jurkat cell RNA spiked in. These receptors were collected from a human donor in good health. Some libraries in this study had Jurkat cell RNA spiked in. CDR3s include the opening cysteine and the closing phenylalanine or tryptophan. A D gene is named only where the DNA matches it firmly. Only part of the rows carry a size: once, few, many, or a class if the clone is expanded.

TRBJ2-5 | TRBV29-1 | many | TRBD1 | CSGTGGMRETQYF | TGCAGCGGGACAGGGGGAATGAGAGAGACCCAGTACTTC
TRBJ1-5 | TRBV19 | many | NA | CASNGGQFNQPQHF | TGTGCCAGTAACGGGGGGCAGTTCAATCAGCCCCAGCATTTT
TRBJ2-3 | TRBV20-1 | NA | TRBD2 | CSARRVAGAPTDTQYF | TGCAGTGCTAGGCGCGTAGCGGGGGCCCCCACAGATACGCAGTATTTT
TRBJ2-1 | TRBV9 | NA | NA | CASSSWHSGVNEQFF | TGTGCCAGCAGCTCTTGGCATAGCGGCGTCAATGAGCAGTTCTTC
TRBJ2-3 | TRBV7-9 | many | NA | CASSLALKPTSTDTQYF | TGTGCCAGCAGCTTAGCCCTGAAACCTACTAGCACAGATACGCAGTATTTT
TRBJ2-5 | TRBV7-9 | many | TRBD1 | CASSPQGQETQYF | TGTGCCAGCAGCCCACAGGGGCAAGAGACCCAGTACTTC
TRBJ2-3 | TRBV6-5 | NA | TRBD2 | CASISGLAGTDTQYF | TGTGCCAGCATCTCGGGACTAGCGGGCACAGATACGCAGTATTTT
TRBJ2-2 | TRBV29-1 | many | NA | CSVEWLSNTGELFF | TGCAGCGTTGAATGGCTATCGAACACCGGGGAGCTGTTTTTT
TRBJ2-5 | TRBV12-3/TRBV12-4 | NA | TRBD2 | CASSRSPGRGEETQYF | TGTGCCAGCAGCCGTTCCCCTGGGCGGGGGGAAGAGACCCAGTACTTC
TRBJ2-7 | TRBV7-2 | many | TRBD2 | CASSLGTASGSYEQYF | TGTGCCAGCAGCCTCGGGACGGCTAGCGGCTCCTACGAGCAGTACTTC
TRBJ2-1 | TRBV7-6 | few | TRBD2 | CASSLLAEYDNSYNEQFF | TGTGCCAGCAGCTTACTAGCGGAGTATGACAACTCCTACAATGAGCAGTTCTTC
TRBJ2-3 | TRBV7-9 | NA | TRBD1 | CASSLPLGGQGKGPDTQYF | TGTGCCAGCAGCTTGCCCCTCGGGGGACAGGGAAAAGGACCAGATACGCAGTATTTT
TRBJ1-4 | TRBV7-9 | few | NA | CASSPIEGEKLFF | TGTGCCAGCAGCCCCATAGAGGGTGAAAAACTGTTTTTT
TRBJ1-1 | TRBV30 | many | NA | CAWSPDATNEAFF | TGTGCCTGGAGCCCGGACGCGACTAATGAAGCTTTCTTT
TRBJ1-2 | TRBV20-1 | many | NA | CSARNSKNYGYTF | TGCAGTGCTCGCAACAGTAAAAACTATGGCTACACCTTC
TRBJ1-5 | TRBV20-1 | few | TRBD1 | CSARDRKTGGYLGNQPQHF | TGCAGTGCTAGAGATAGGAAGACAGGGGGCTATTTAGGCAATCAGCCCCAGCATTTT
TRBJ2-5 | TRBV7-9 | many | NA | CASSKDLQETQYF | TGTGCCAGCAGCAAGGACCTTCAAGAGACCCAGTACTTC
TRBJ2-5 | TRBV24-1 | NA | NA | CATSDAQGSPQETQYF | TGTGCCACCAGTGATGCACAGGGTTCACCCCAAGAGACCCAGTACTTC
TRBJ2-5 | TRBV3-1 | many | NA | CASSQASNQETQYF | TGTGCCAGCAGCCAAGCGTCTAACCAAGAGACCCAGTACTTC
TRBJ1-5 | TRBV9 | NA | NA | CASSGGASNQPQHF | TGTGCCAGTAGCGGGGGTGCCAGCAATCAGCCCCAGCATTTT
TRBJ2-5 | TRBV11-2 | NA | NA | CASSLGYLQETQYF | TGTGCCAGCAGCTTAGGCTACCTCCAAGAGACCCAGTACTTC
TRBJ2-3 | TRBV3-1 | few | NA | CASSQVLGDLSYTQYF | TGTGCCAGCAGCCAAGTTCTCGGGGATCTTAGCTATACGCAGTATTTT
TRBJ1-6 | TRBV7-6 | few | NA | CASSLDIYNSPLYF | TGTGCCAGCAGCTTAGACATCTATAATTCACCCCTCTACTTT
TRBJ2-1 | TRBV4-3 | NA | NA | CASRKGLPRSYNEQFF | TGCGCCAGCAGGAAAGGGCTACCACGCTCCTACAATGAGCAGTTCTTC
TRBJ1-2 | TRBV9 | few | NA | CASSSPPGVQGNRYGYTF | TGTGCCAGCAGCTCCCCTCCAGGGGTTCAGGGAAATCGCTATGGCTACACCTTC
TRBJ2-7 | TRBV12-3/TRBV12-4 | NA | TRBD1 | CASSLGTGYGQYF | TGTGCCAGCAGCTTGGGGACAGGGTACGGGCAGTACTTC
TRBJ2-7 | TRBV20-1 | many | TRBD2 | CSAREWTSGNYEQYF | TGCAGTGCTAGAGAATGGACTAGCGGCAACTACGAGCAGTACTTC
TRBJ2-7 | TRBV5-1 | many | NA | CASSLDRSYEQYF | TGTGCCAGCAGCTTGGACCGCTCCTACGAGCAGTACTTC
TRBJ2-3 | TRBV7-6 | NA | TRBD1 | CASSPTQGDSTDTQYF | TGTGCCAGCAGCCCTACCCAGGGGGATAGCACAGATACGCAGTATTTT
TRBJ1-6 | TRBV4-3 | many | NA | CASSQDVQGLGSPLHF | TGCGCCAGCAGCCAAGATGTGCAGGGGCTAGGTTCACCCCTCCACTTT
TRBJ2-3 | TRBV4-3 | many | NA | CASSQDERPTDTQYF | TGCGCCAGCAGCCAAGATGAAAGACCCACAGATACGCAGTATTTT
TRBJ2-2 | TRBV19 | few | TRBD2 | CASSAGTSTGELFF | TGTGCCAGTAGTGCCGGGACTAGCACCGGGGAGCTGTTTTTT
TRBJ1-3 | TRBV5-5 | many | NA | CASAKTGYSGNTIYF | TGTGCCAGCGCGAAGACAGGTTACTCTGGAAACACCATATATTTT
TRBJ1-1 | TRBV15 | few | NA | CATSRVRMGLNEAFF | TGTGCCACCAGCAGAGTCCGTATGGGATTAAATGAAGCTTTCTTT
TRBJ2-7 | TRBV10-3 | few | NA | CAISGPDGLAEQYF | TGTGCCATCAGTGGCCCGGACGGCCTCGCCGAGCAGTACTTC
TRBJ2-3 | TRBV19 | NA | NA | CASGHDGTWGDTQYF | TGTGCCAGTGGCCACGACGGGACCTGGGGAGATACGCAGTATTTT
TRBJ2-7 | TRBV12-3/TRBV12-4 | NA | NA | CASSDKEGAYEQYF | TGTGCCAGCAGCGATAAAGAGGGGGCCTACGAGCAGTACTTC
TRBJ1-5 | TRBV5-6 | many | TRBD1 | CASSWGTGINQPQHF | TGTGCCAGCAGCTGGGGGACAGGGATCAATCAGCCCCAGCATTTT
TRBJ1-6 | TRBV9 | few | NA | CASRGEQYNSPLHF | TGTGCCAGCAGGGGGGAACAGTATAATTCACCCCTCCACTTT
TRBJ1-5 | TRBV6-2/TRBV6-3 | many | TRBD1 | CASNHGQGRQPQHF | TGTGCCAGCAACCATGGACAGGGACGTCAGCCCCAGCATTTT
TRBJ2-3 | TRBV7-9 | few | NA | CASSPLTRRGRRTDTQYF | TGTGCCAGCAGCCCTCTAACTAGACGGGGAAGGCGCACAGATACGCAGTATTTT
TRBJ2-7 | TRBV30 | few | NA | CAWSAAGNEQYF | TGTGCCTGGAGTGCGGCTGGGAACGAGCAGTACTTC
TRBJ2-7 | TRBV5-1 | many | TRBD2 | CASSFTEAGDSYEQYF | TGCGCCAGCAGCTTTACCGAAGCGGGGGACTCCTACGAGCAGTACTTC
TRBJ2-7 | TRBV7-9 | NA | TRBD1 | CTSSLGVASTGVEQYF | TGTACCAGCAGCTTAGGGGTTGCTAGTACAGGGGTCGAGCAGTACTTC
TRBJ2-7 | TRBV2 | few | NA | CASLASATYEQYF | TGTGCCAGTTTGGCTAGCGCAACCTACGAGCAGTACTTC